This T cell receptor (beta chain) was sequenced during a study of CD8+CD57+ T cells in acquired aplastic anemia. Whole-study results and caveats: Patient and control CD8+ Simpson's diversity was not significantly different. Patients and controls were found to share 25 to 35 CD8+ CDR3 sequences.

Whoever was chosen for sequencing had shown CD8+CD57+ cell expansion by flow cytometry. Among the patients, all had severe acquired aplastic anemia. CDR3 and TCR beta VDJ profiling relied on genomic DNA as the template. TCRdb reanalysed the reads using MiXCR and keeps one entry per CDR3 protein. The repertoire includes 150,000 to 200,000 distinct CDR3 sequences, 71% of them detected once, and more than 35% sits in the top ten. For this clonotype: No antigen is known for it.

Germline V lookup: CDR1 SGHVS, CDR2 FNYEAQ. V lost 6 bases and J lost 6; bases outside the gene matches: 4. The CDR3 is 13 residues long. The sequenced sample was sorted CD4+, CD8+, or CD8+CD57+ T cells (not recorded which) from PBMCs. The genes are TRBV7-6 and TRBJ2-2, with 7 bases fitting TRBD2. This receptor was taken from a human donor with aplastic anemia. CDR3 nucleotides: TGTGCCAGCAGTTCTGGACTAGCCGGGGAGCTGTTTTTT. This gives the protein CASSSGLAGELFF. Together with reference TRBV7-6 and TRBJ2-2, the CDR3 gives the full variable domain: GAGVSQSPRYKVTKRGQDVALRCDPISGHVSLYWYRQALGQGPEFLTYFNYEAQQDKSGLPNDRFSAERPEGSISTLTIQRTEQRDSAMYRCASSSGLAGELFFGEGSRLTVL.